This T cell receptor (beta chain) was captured by sequencing in a study of T cell responses to AZD1222 COVID-19 vaccine. Profiling relied on immunoSEQ multiplex PCR, and the TCRdb table lists in-frame clones only, not all of them. The table lists 150,000 to 180,000 clones, under 95% of them singletons. V gave up 3 bases and J gave up 4 bases, with 17 bases separating them. The CDR3 has 16 residues. The germline V gene encodes CDR1 MDHEN and CDR2 SYDVKM. Study-wide findings and caveats: Clonal diversity was possibly underestimated, and white British individuals and females predominated among donors. Reportedly, close to half of spike-specific TCRs are directed against unmutated variant regions. Among vaccine-associated CD4 TCRs, coverage spanned spike, with dominance at 160-218 and 743-854.

With respect to this clone: Its cognate antigen is unknown.

Sequencing used peripheral blood, obtained on day 0 of AZD1222 vaccination. The chain has TRBV28 and TRBJ2-3; possible D gene TRBD1, 5 bases. This TCR was recovered from an adult in good health. CDR3 DNA sequence: TGTGCCAGCAGTTTGCCAGGGCGATCCGAGGCAGATACGCAGTATTTT. Translating it yields CASSLPGRSEADTQYF.